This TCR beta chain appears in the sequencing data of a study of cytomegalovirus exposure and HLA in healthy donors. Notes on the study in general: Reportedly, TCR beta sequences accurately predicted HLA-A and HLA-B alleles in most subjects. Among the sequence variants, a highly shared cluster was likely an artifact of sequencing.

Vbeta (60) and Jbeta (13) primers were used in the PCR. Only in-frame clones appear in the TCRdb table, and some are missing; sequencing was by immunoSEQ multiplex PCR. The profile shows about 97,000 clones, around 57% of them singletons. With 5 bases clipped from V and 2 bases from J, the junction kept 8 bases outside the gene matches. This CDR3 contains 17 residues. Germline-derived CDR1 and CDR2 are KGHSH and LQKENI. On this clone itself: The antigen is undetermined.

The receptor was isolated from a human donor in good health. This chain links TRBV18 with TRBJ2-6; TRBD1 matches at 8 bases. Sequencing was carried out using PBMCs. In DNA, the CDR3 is TGTGCCAGCTCATGGGACCTACAGGGGGCTGGGGCCAACGTCCTGACTTTC. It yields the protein CASSWDLQGAGANVLTF.